This T cell receptor (beta chain) emerged from a study of cytomegalovirus exposure and HLA in healthy donors. Overall study: One earlier analysis, a look at around 170 million T cells, found roughly 110 million unique TCR beta sequences.

Study-wide points: Immune exposure data for these donors was limited to CMV serostatus. Highly shared variants forming one cluster were likely a sequencing artifact.

In the PCR, 60 Vbeta and 13 Jbeta primers were used. Per the original data handling: Unique TCR beta chains totaled some 80 million in a later count, with about 11 million of them shared. Method: immunoSEQ multiplex PCR; TCRdb's copy keeps in-frame clones and lacks some. V and J calls and clone size follow that table, whereas D and trimming were derived from the DNA. The sample yields 200,000 to 250,000 clones, approximately 81% seen once. The germline V and J ends were trimmed by 2 bases and 0 bases, with 11 bases remaining between them. Germline lookup yields CDR1 SGHAT and CDR2 FQDESV (reference sequence). This CDR3 is 16 amino acids long. A word on this clone: Its target is not known.

The receptor comes from a human donor in good health. The chain is built from TRBV11-1 and TRBJ2-1; possible D gene TRBD2, 6 bases. Input material: PBMCs. The chain's CDR3 is CASSLSSRGSYNEQFF. DNA for the CDR3: TGTGCCAGCAGCTTATCCTCGCGGGGCTCCTACAATGAGCAGTTCTTC.